In this sample, the clone carrying this T cell receptor beta chain turned up many times. This entry belongs to a study of metastatic and nonmetastatic thyroid tumors. About the research overall: Across peripheral blood and tumor or nodule tissue samples taken from malignant and benign thyroid patients, the repertoires were compared with one another.

Authors' methods: The authors used CDR3 differences across clinicopathological groups to build a distant-metastasis classifier for papillary thyroid cancer. TCRdb re-clonotyped the PCR reads via MiXCR. The V and J calls here are based on TCRdb, not the publication. The data contain roughly 18,000 clones, 20% to 25% of them seen just once; the ten biggest clones take up about 17%. Not a single patient had been given any form of treatment at any point before undergoing thyroid surgery. The germline V gene encodes CDR1 SGHNT and CDR2 YENEEA. This CDR3 has 11 amino acids. Trimming left V 3 bases short and J 10 bases short, with 8 bases between.

This TCR was recovered from a female donor with papillary thyroid cancer or a benign thyroid nodule (not recorded which). Some clones in this sample may be carry-over from other donors' samples. J is TRBJ2-3 and V is TRBV11-3; tentatively, D is TRBD2 (5 bases). Sample: tumor tissue. CDR3 nucleotide sequence: TGTGCCAGCAGCTTCGGGGTTGCGCAGTATTTT. Amino acid sequence: CASSFGVAQYF.